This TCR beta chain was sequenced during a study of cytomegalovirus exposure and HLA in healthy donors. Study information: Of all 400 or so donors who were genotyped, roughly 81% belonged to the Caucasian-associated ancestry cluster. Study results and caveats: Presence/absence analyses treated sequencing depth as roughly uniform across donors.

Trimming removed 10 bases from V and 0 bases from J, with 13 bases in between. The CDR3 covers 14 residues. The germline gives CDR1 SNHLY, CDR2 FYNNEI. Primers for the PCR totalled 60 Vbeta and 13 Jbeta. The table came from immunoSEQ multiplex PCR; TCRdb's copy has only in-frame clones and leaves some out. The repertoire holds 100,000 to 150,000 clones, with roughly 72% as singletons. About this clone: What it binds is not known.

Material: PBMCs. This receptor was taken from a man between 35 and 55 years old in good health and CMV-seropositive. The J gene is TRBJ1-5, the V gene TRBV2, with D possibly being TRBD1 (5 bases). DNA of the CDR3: TGTGCCAACGACAGATACCATAGCAATCAGCCCCAGCATTTT. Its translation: CANDRYHSNQPQHF.